A selection of T cell receptor beta chains follows, all from one sample in a study of T cell responses to AZD1222 COVID-19 vaccine. TCRdb keeps only in-frame clones here, not all; method: immunoSEQ multiplex PCR. The sample includes 150,000 to 200,000 clones, 70% to 90% of them seen just once. The input for sequencing was peripheral blood, taken 28 days after the second AZD1222 dose. The receptors originated from an adult who received the AZD1222 COVID-19 vaccine. The CDR3 runs from the conserved cysteine through the conserved F or W. The D gene is left open where the match is weak. Clone sizes are given selectively: once, few, many, or a class where the clone is expanded.

j_call	v_call	d_call	clone_size	cdr3_aa	cdr3_nt
TRBJ2-7	TRBV7-3	TRBD2	-	CASSLLASGTYEQYF	TGTGCCAGCAGCTTGTTGGCTAGCGGGACCTACGAGCAGTACTTC
TRBJ1-5	TRBV5-6	-	once	CASSLGSQGSNQPQHF	TGTGCCAGCAGCTTAGGCTCCCAGGGGAGTAATCAGCCCCAGCATTTT
TRBJ2-7	TRBV5-1	-	-	CASSLLIRQTGEQYF	TGCGCCAGCAGCTTGCTAATCCGGCAGACGGGCGAGCAGTACTTC
TRBJ1-1	TRBV5-1	TRBD1	-	CASSIDRGGNTEAFF	TGCGCCAGCAGCATAGACAGGGGCGGGAACACTGAAGCTTTCTTT
TRBJ2-7	TRBV28	-	-	CASTPPYPTGQYF	TGTGCCAGCACCCCCCCCTACCCCACCGGGCAGTACTTC
TRBJ1-2	TRBV7-2	-	-	CASSPRGGFNYGYTF	TGTGCCAGCAGCCCCCGGGGGGGATTTAACTATGGCTACACCTTC
TRBJ1-1	TRBV19	-	-	CASSTTIGAVTEAFF	TGTGCCAGTAGTACCACTATAGGGGCCGTCACTGAAGCTTTCTTT
TRBJ1-2	TRBV30	-	-	CAWSVTGNYGYTF	TGTGCCTGGAGTGTAACCGGCAACTATGGCTACACCTTC
TRBJ2-1	TRBV6-2/TRBV6-3	TRBD2	-	CASSYRSSGRVENEQFF	TGTGCCAGCAGTTACCGCTCTAGCGGGAGGGTAGAAAATGAGCAGTTCTTC
TRBJ2-7	TRBV11-2	TRBD1	-	CASSRVRGRTSYEQYF	TGTGCCAGCAGCCGGGTTAGGGGGCGGACCTCCTACGAGCAGTACTTC